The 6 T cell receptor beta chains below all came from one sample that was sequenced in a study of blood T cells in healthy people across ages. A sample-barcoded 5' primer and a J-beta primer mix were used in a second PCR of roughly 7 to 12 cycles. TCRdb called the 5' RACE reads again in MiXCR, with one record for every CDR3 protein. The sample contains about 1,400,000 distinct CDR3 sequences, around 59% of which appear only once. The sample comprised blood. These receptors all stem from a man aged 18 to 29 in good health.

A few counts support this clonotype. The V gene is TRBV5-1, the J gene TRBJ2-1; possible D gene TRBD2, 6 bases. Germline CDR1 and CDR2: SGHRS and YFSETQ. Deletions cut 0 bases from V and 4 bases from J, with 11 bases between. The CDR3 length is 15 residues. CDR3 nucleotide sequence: TGCGCCAGCAGCTTGGTTGGGCGGGGTTACAATGAGCAGTTCTTC. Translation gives CASSLVGRGYNEQFF.

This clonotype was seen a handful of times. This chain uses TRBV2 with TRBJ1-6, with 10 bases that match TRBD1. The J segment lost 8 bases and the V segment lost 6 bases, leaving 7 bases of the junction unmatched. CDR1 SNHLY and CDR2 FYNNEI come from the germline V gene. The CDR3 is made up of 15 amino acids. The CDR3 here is CASRGQGPRDSPLHF. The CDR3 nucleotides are TGTGCCAGCAGGGGACAGGGGCCTAGGGATTCACCCCTCCACTTT. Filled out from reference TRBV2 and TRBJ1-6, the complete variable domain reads EPEVTQTPSHQVTQMGQEVILRCVPISNHLYFYWYRQILGQKVEFLVSFYNNEISEKSEIFDDQFSVERPDGSNFTLKIRSTKLEDSAMYFCASRGQGPRDSPLHFGNGTRLTVT.

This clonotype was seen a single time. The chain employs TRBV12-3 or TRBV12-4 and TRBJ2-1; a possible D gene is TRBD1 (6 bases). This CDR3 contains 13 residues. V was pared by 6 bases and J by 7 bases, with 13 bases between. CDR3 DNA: TGTGCCAGCAGCCTCCATCAGGGGAATGAGCAGTTCTTC. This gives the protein CASSLHQGNEQFF.

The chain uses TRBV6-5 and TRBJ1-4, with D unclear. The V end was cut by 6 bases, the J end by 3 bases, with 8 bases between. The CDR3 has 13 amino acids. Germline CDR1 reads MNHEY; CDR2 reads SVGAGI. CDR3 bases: TGTGCCAGCAGAAGGTCATCTAATGAAAAACTGTTTTTT. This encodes CASRRSSNEKLFF.

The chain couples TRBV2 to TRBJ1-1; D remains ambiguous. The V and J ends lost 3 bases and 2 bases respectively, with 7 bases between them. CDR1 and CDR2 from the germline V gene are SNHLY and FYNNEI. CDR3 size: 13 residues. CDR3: CASSDASNTEAFF. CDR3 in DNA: TGTGCCAGCAGTGACGCCTCAAACACTGAAGCTTTCTTT.

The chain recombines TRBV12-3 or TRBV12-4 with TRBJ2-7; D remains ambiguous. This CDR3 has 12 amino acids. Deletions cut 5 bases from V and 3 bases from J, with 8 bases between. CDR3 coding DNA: TGTGCCAGCAGTCCCCAGGTCTACGAGCAGTACTTC. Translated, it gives CASSPQVYEQYF.